This passage covers 4 T cell receptor beta chains from one sample sequenced in a study of T cell responses to AZD1222 COVID-19 vaccine. Assay: immunoSEQ multiplex PCR; the TCRdb copy retains only in-frame clones and omits some. This sample has around 180,000 clones; approximately 94% occur once, and the top ten carry about 1.5%. Sequenced here: peripheral blood, sampled 28 days after the second AZD1222 dose. The receptors were gathered from an adult who received the AZD1222 COVID-19 vaccine.

This sequence joins TRBV10-3 and TRBJ1-5; 12 bases are a match to TRBD1. The CDR3 consists of 15 residues. The trim removed 2 bases at V and 9 bases at J, leaving 5 bases unmatched. Per the germline V gene, CDR1 is ENHRY and CDR2 is SYGVKD. The CDR3 region is CAISEEGQGAWPQHF. CDR3 DNA sequence: TGTGCCATCAGTGAGGAGGGACAGGGGGCTTGGCCCCAGCATTTT.

The chain links TRBV18 to TRBJ1-1; D is unclear. Trimming took 6 bases from V and 0 from J, leaving 8 bases between them. Germline V gene sequence: CDR1 KGHSH, CDR2 LQKENI. This CDR3 contains 13 residues. The CDR3 protein is CASSANVNTEAFF. CDR3 in DNA: TGTGCCAGCTCGGCTAACGTGAACACTGAAGCTTTCTTT.

The rearrangement joins TRBV11-3 to TRBJ1-2; D not certain. The CDR3 has 16 amino acids. V was trimmed by 5 bases and J by 0 bases, leaving 16 bases between them. The germline CDR1 and CDR2 sequences are SGHNT and YENEEA. The CDR3 protein is CASSPGPRQANYGYTF. The CDR3 DNA reads as TGTGCCAGCAGCCCCGGCCCCAGGCAAGCTAACTATGGCTACACCTTC. The complete variable domain, with remaining parts taken from reference TRBV11-3 and TRBJ1-2, reads EAGVVQSPRYKIIEKKQPVAFWCNPISGHNTLYWYLQNLGQGPELLIRYENEEAVDDSQLPKDRFSAERLKGVDSTLKIQPAELGDSAVYLCASSPGPRQANYGYTFGSGTRLTVV.

The chain has TRBV7-9 and TRBJ2-7; D is ambiguous. The CDR3 has 12 residues. The V end was cut by 4 bases, the J end by 0 bases, with 4 bases between. CDR1 and CDR2 (germline): SEHNR, FQNEAQ (reference sequence). The CDR3 DNA sequence: TGTGCCAGCAGCTCCCTCTCCTACGAGCAGTACTTC. Encoded protein: CASSSLSYEQYF.